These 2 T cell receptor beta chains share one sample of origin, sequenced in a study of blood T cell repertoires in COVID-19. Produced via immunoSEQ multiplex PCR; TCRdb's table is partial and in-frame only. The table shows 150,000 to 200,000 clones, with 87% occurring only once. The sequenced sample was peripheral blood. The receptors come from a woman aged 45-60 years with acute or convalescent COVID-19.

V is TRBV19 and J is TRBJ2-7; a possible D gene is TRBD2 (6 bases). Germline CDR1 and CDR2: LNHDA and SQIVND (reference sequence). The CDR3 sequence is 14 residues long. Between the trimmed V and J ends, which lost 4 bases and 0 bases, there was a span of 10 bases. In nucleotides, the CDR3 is TGTGCCAGTAGTAAATTCGGGGGCTCCTACGAGCAGTACTTC. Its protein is CASSKFGGSYEQYF.

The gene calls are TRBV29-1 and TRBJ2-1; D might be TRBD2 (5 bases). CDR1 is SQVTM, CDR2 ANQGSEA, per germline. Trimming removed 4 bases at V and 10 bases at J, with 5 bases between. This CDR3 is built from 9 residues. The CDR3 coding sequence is TGCAGCGTTGGGGAGGAGCAGTTCTTC. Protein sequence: CSVGEEQFF.